Listed below are T cell receptor beta chains from one sample, sequenced in a study of T cells in localized non-small cell lung cancer. Profiling relied on immunoSEQ multiplex PCR, and the TCRdb table lists in-frame clones only, not all of them. The table records under 8,000 clones, about 94% of them present only once. The material was peripheral blood, obtained before any cancer treatment. The source is a woman aged 40-75 years with stage I lung adenocarcinoma. Both conserved end residues are part of each CDR3. D genes are given only for firm matches. Clone sizes are given selectively: once, few, many, or a class where the clone is expanded.

d_call,v_call,j_call,clone_size,cdr3_nt,cdr3_aa
NA,TRBV7-2,TRBJ1-1,NA,TGTGCCAGCAGCTTAGAAGAGGGGACTGAAGCTTTCTTT,CASSLEEGTEAFF
NA,TRBV5-1,TRBJ2-7,NA,TGCGCCAGCAGATTGGCAGGGATGTACGAGCAGTACTTC,CASRLAGMYEQYF
NA,TRBV6-1,TRBJ1-1,NA,TGTGCCACGCCGGGCCCCCTGAACACTGAAGCTTTCTTT,CATPGPLNTEAFF
NA,TRBV7-9,TRBJ1-2,once,TGTGCCAGCAGCTTAGTCGGGATTAGACTTATGGTATGGGGCTACACCTTC,CASSLVGIRLMVWGYTF
NA,TRBV2,TRBJ1-2,NA,TGTGCCAGCATGGCAGGGGCCTATGGCTACACCTTC,CASMAGAYGYTF
NA,TRBV7-3,TRBJ2-2,NA,TGTGCCAGCAGCTTAGCAGCGAGCGGGGAGCTGTTTTTT,CASSLAASGELFF
NA,TRBV27,TRBJ2-1,NA,TGTGCCAGCAGTTTATCTGTGGGGGGCCTAATTAATGAGCAGTTCTTC,CASSLSVGGLINEQFF
TRBD2,TRBV2,TRBJ2-2,NA,TGTGCCAGCAGAGCCAGAGCGGGGTACACCGGGGAGCTGTTTTTT,CASRARAGYTGELFF
NA,TRBV15,TRBJ1-5,NA,TGTGCCACCAGCAGAGATGGGGCAGGCCCTAAGCCCCAGCATTTT,CATSRDGAGPKPQHF
NA,TRBV6-6,TRBJ1-1,NA,TGTGCCAGCAGTTTTCAGGGACCCGCAAACACTGAAGCTTTCTTT,CASSFQGPANTEAFF
NA,TRBV6-1,TRBJ2-3,NA,TGTGCCAGCAGTGAAAGGACGGGAGATACGCAGTATTTT,CASSERTGDTQYF
TRBD2,TRBV7-6,TRBJ2-5,NA,TGTGCCAGCAGCTTAGGGGGACTAGCGGGATTAGGAGAGACCCAGTACTTC,CASSLGGLAGLGETQYF
TRBD1,TRBV7-9,TRBJ1-2,NA,TGTGCCAGCAGCTTAGCTAAGGGTGGGACAGGCTATGGCTACACCTTC,CASSLAKGGTGYGYTF
NA,TRBV5-4,TRBJ1-1,NA,TGTGCCAGCAGCCGCCTCGGGCCCAGGCCTGAAACTTTCTTT,CASSRLGPRPETFF
NA,TRBV5-4,TRBJ2-5,NA,TGTGCCAGCAGCTTAAGTGGGAGGGGGGCCCAAGAGACCCAGTACTTC,CASSLSGRGAQETQYF
NA,TRBV2,TRBJ1-1,NA,TGTGCCAGCAGTGTCGGGGGCGTATGGGACACTGAAGCTTTCTTT,CASSVGGVWDTEAFF
NA,TRBV5-1,TRBJ2-5,NA,TGCGCCAGCAGCTTGTTAGGAAGGCTAGAGGAGACCCAGTACTTC,CASSLLGRLEETQYF
TRBD2,TRBV5-8,TRBJ2-2,NA,TGTGCCAGCAGCTTCTCTAGCGGTTACACCGGGGAGCTGTTTTTT,CASSFSSGYTGELFF